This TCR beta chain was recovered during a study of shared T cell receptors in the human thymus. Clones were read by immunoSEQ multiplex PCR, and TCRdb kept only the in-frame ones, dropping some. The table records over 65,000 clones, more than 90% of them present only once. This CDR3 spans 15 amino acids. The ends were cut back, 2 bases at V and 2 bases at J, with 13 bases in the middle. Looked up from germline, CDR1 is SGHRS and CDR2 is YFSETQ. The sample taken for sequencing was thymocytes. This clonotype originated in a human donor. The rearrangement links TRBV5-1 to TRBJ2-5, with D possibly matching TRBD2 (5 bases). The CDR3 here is CASSFIPGGQETQYF. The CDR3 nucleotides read TGCGCCAGCAGCTTCATCCCCGGAGGACAAGAGACCCAGTACTTC.